The 28 T cell receptor beta chains below all came from one sample that was sequenced in a study of blood T cell repertoires in COVID-19. The protocol was immunoSEQ multiplex PCR, while the TCRdb copy is restricted to in-frame clones and leaves out a portion. The sample yields 450,000 to 500,000 clones, 75% to 90% seen once. Sequenced input: PBMCs or T cells enriched from blood (not recorded which). The receptor set was obtained from an older woman who had recovered from COVID-19.

This clone was picked up one time. V and J are TRBV25-1 and TRBJ2-7, with a weak D call TRBD1 (5 bases). Germline CDR1 reads MGHDK; CDR2 reads SYGVNS. Trimming pared 1 base from V and 5 bases from J, leaving 12 bases between. The CDR3 contains 14 residues. The CDR3 loop is CASSELGRVDEQYF. The CDR3 region has the DNA TGTGCCAGCAGTGAATTGGGCAGGGTCGACGAGCAGTACTTC.

This chain joins TRBV10-1 and TRBJ2-7; 15 bases are a match to TRBD2. V trimming: 5 bases; J trimming: 7 bases; junction bases outside the gene matches: 9. Per germline, CDR1 WNHNN and CDR2 SYGVQD (reference sequence). There are 16 residues in the CDR3. The DNA of the CDR3 is TGCGCCAGCAGTACCGCCGGACTAGCGGGGGGGCCTGAGCAGTACGTC. Translating gives CASSTAGLAGGPEQYV.

In DNA, the CDR3 is TGCGCCAGCATCCTCGACAGGGCCGGGGAGCTGTTTTTT. This codes for CASILDRAGELFF. The chain has TRBV5-1 and TRBJ2-2; 7 bases fit TRBD1. The CDR3 is 13 residues long. Per germline, CDR1 SGHRS and CDR2 YFSETQ. The trim removed 6 bases at V and 6 bases at J, leaving 5 bases unmatched.

The chain uses TRBV21-1 and TRBJ2-1; TRBD2, the table's D call, was not compared with the DNA. TRBV21-1 counts as a pseudogene. This CDR3 has 15 residues. The CDR3: CASSSGGSIYNEQFF. CDR3 coding DNA: TGTGCCAGCAGCAGCGGGGGGTCTATCTACAATGAGCAGTTCTTC.

The chain links TRBV10-1 to TRBJ2-3, with 10 bases that match TRBD2. Trimming removed 6 bases from V and 4 bases from J; junction bases left unmatched: 7. The CDR3 sequence is 15 residues long. Per germline, CDR1 WNHNN and CDR2 SYGVQD (reference sequence). The CDR3 region has the DNA TGCGCCAGCAGCGAGCGGGGGGGCCCCCCAGATACGCAGTATTTT. It translates to CASSERGGPPDTQYF.

This chain uses TRBV10-1 with TRBJ1-4; D unresolved. Trimming removed 3 bases from V and 7 bases from J, with 12 bases in between. Germline loops: CDR1 WNHNN, CDR2 SYGVQD (reference sequence). The CDR3 runs to 14 residues. Here the CDR3 DNA reads TGCGCCAGCAGTGATGGAGGGCTGGGTGAAAAACTGTTTTTT. Its translation is CASSDGGLGEKLFF.

The chain has TRBV15 and TRBJ1-1; D possibly corresponds to TRBD1 (5 bases). The CDR3 covers 13 residues. V gave up 0 bases and J gave up 5 bases, with 7 bases separating them. CDR1 and CDR2 from the germline V gene are LNHNV and YYDKDF (reference sequence). The CDR3 protein is CATSRDQGTEAFF. In DNA form, the CDR3 reads TGTGCCACCAGCAGAGATCAGGGAACTGAAGCTTTCTTT.

The genes are TRBV5-1 and TRBJ2-3, with 10 bases fitting TRBD2. V lost 2 bases to trimming and J lost 1 base; unmatched junction nucleotides: 7. CDR1 and CDR2 (germline): SGHRS, YFSETQ. This CDR3 contains 17 residues. CDR3 nucleotides: TGCGCCAGCAGCTTTAGTGGGCTAGCGGGGGGCACAGATACGCAGTATTTT. Amino acids: CASSFSGLAGGTDTQYF.

The V call is TRBV7-8, the J call TRBJ2-2, with 11 bases matching TRBD1. This CDR3 spans 17 amino acids. The V and J ends lost 2 bases and 5 bases, in that order; junction bases with no gene match: 7. The germline V gene encodes CDR1 SGHVS and CDR2 FQNEAQ. The CDR3: CASSLLGQGVGTGELFF. The CDR3 region has the DNA TGTGCCAGCAGCTTATTGGGACAGGGGGTGGGGACCGGGGAGCTGTTTTTT. Full variable domain (rest looked up from reference TRBV7-8 and TRBJ2-2): GAGVSQSPRYKVAKRGQDVALRCDPISGHVSLFWYQQALGQGPEFLTYFQNEAQLDKSGLPSDRFFAERPEGSVSTLKIQRTQQEDSAVYLCASSLLGQGVGTGELFFGEGSRLTVL.

Here the CDR3 DNA reads TGTGCCAGCAGCTTGGGAGATCAGCCCCAGCATTTT. Translating it yields CASSLGDQPQHF. This chain connects TRBV5-6 to TRBJ1-5; D remains unclear. V was cut by 0 bases and J by 5 bases, with 3 bases left in between. The CDR3 consists of 12 residues. Germline V CDR1 and CDR2: SGHDT, YYEEEE.

The chain carries TRBV10-1 and TRBJ1-1; the D gene is possibly TRBD1 (5 bases). The CDR3 covers 12 residues. Trimming removed 8 bases from V and 0 bases from J, with 7 bases in between. Germline CDR1 reads WNHNN; CDR2 reads SYGVQD (reference sequence). DNA of the CDR3: TGCGCCAGCCGGGGGGTGAACACTGAAGCTTTCTTT. Protein sequence: CASRGVNTEAFF.

The chain links TRBV11-2 to TRBJ1-2; TRBD1 aligns across 9 bases. CDR3 length: 14 amino acids. Germline V gene sequence: CDR1 SGHAT, CDR2 FQNNGV. With 4 bases clipped from V and 2 bases from J, the junction kept 2 bases outside the gene matches. The chain's CDR3 is CASSYGQGNYGYTF. The CDR3 DNA follows: TGTGCCAGCAGCTATGGACAGGGGAACTATGGCTACACCTTC. The variable domain in full, completed from reference TRBV11-2 and TRBJ1-2, reads EAGVAQSPRYKIIEKRQSVAFWCNPISGHATLYWYQQILGQGPKLLIQFQNNGVVDDSQLPKDRFSAERLKGVDSTLKIQPAKLEDSAVYLCASSYGQGNYGYTFGSGTRLTVV.

This sequence joins TRBV25-1 and TRBJ1-5; D may be TRBD1 (6 bases). The CDR3 has 16 residues. V was trimmed by 4 bases and J by 0 bases, leaving 13 bases between them. Germline CDR1 MGHDK, CDR2 SYGVNS. The CDR3 region has the DNA TGTGCCAGCAGTGCAGGGACAATTAATAGCAATCAGCCCCAGCATTTT. It encodes CASSAGTINSNQPQHF. The full variable domain, completed using reference TRBV25-1 and TRBJ1-5, is EADIYQTPRYLVIGTGKKITLECSQTMGHDKMYWYQQDPGMELHLIHYSYGVNSTEKGDLSSESTVSRIRTEHFPLTLESARPSHTSQYLCASSAGTINSNQPQHFGDGTRLSIL.

V and J are TRBV10-3 and TRBJ2-7; a weak D match, TRBD1 (5 bases). Germline V gene sequence: CDR1 ENHRY, CDR2 SYGVKD. Trimming cost V 5 bases and J 1 base, with 15 bases left between them. This CDR3 region has 15 residues. The CDR3 loop is CAISSDKVGSYEQYV. The CDR3 region has the DNA TGTGCCATCAGTTCGGACAAGGTCGGATCCTACGAGCAGTACGTC.

The V call is TRBV5-1, the J call TRBJ1-2; TRBD1 matches at 8 bases. The CDR3 totals 15 residues. Germline CDR1 and CDR2: SGHRS and YFSETQ. J lost 6 bases, V lost 0 bases, and 7 bases had no gene match. The CDR3 DNA sequence: TGCGCCAGCAGCTTGGCCGGACAGGGCTACGATGGCTACACCTTC. Its translation: CASSLAGQGYDGYTF.

CDR3 region: CASRDPSEGQSSYEQYV. CDR3 nucleotide sequence: TGTGCCAGCAGAGACCCCTCCGAGGGACAGAGCTCCTACGAGCAGTACGTC. This sequence joins TRBV9 and TRBJ2-7, with 7 positions matching TRBD1. This CDR3 comprises 17 residues. Germline CDR1 reads SGDLS; CDR2 reads YYNGEE. The trim removed 5 bases at V and 0 bases at J, leaving 14 bases unmatched.

The J gene is TRBJ1-6, the V gene TRBV27, with a tentative D call TRBD1 (5 bases). Between the trimmed V and J ends, which lost 2 bases and 7 bases, there was a span of 9 bases. Germline V CDR1 and CDR2: MNHEY, SMNVEV (reference sequence). The CDR3 length is 14 residues. This CDR3 reads CASSLKGLNSPLHF. The CDR3 coding sequence is TGTGCCAGCAGTTTAAAGGGGTTGAATTCACCCCTCCACTTT.

This clone was observed once. The V gene is TRBV6-2 or TRBV6-3, the J gene TRBJ1-3; the D is unclear. The V end was cut by 1 base, the J end by 0 bases, with 10 bases between. Germline-derived CDR1 and CDR2 are MNHEY and SVGEGT. This CDR3 is 16 amino acids long. The CDR3 DNA reads as TGTGCCAGCAGTTACTTAGGAGCGGTCTCTGGAAACACCATATATTTT. Amino acids: CASSYLGAVSGNTIYF.

The rearrangement uses TRBV7-2 and TRBJ2-2; TRBD2 might be the D (6 bases). The CDR3 runs to 16 residues. Germline CDR1 SGHTA, CDR2 FQGNSA. V lost 1 base, J lost 2 bases, and 11 bases lay in between. DNA of the CDR3: TGTGCCAGCAGCTTAGGAGGGACTCTTAACACCGGGGAGCTGTTTTTT. This encodes CASSLGGTLNTGELFF.

This clone was detected only once. This rearrangement joins TRBV2 to TRBJ2-2; 7 bases are shared with TRBD1. J was trimmed by 2 bases and V by 9 bases; bases with no gene match: 9. The CDR3 spans 15 residues. CDR1 and CDR2 (germline): SNHLY, FYNNEI. The CDR3 nucleotides are TGTGCCAGTACAGGGGCCGCCCTAAACACCGGGGAGCTGTTTTTT. Its protein is CASTGAALNTGELFF.

The chain joins TRBV5-1 to TRBJ1-2; D perhaps matches TRBD1 (6 bases). CDR3 size: 15 residues. V was cut by 2 bases and J by 3 bases, with 14 bases left in between. CDR1 is SGHRS and CDR2 is YFSETQ in the germline V gene. This chain's CDR3 is CASSLDPDRYYGYTF. CDR3 sequence (DNA): TGCGCCAGCAGCTTAGACCCGGACAGATACTATGGCTACACCTTC.

This clone is a singleton in its sample. The J gene is TRBJ1-4, the V gene TRBV27, with 7 bases that match TRBD1. Trimming removed 6 bases from V and 5 bases from J; junction bases left unmatched: 6. Germline V CDR1 and CDR2: MNHEY, SMNVEV (reference sequence). This CDR3 region has 14 residues. CDR3 region: CASRTGTENEKLFF. The CDR3 DNA reads TGTGCCAGCAGAACCGGGACAGAAAATGAAAAACTGTTTTTT. The full variable domain, with the rest looked up from reference TRBV27 and TRBJ1-4, is EAQVTQNPRYLITVTGKKLTVTCSQNMNHEYMSWYRQDPGLGLRQIYYSMNVEVTDKGDVPEGYKVSRKEKRNFPLILESPSPNQTSLYFCASRTGTENEKLFFGSGTQLSVL.

The chain joins TRBV6-5 to TRBJ1-1; possibly TRBD1 for D (5 bases). The CDR3 sequence is 13 residues long. Germline V gives CDR1 MNHEY, CDR2 SVGAGI. The V and J ends lost 7 bases and 5 bases respectively, with 14 bases between them. This chain's CDR3 is CASTLRGGTEAFF. CDR3 nucleotides: TGTGCCAGCACCCTACGGGGGGGAACTGAAGCTTTCTTT.

The chain couples TRBV5-4 to TRBJ2-1; 9 positions agree with TRBD2. V gave up 4 bases and J gave up 7 bases; unmatched junction bases: 15. Per the germline V gene, CDR1 is SGHNT and CDR2 is YYREEE (reference sequence). The CDR3 runs 17 residues. As DNA, the CDR3 is TGTGCCAGCAGCGGAGGTGCGGCGCGGGGGGGCCCGAATGAGCAGTTCTTC. Translation gives CASSGGAARGGPNEQFF.

This clone has just one count. This rearrangement joins TRBV7-9 to TRBJ2-3; 9 nucleotides agree with TRBD1. The CDR3 has 16 amino acids. Per germline, CDR1 SEHNR and CDR2 FQNEAQ (reference sequence). The V and J ends lost 1 base and 2 bases, in that order; junction bases with no gene match: 4. CDR3 region: CASSLGWDRVTDTQYF. CDR3 DNA sequence: TGTGCCAGCAGCTTAGGTTGGGACAGGGTCACAGATACGCAGTATTTT. The full variable domain, rest sourced from reference TRBV7-9 and TRBJ2-3, is DTGVSQNPRHKITKRGQNVTFRCDPISEHNRLYWYRQTLGQGPEFLTYFQNEAQLEKSRLLSDRFSAERPKGSFSTLEIQRTEQGDSAMYLCASSLGWDRVTDTQYFGPGTRLTVL.

Notes on this clone: The sample holds other DNA sequences that translate to the same CDR3. The rearrangement joins TRBV3-1 (or the pseudogene TRBV3-2) to TRBJ1-5, with 7 positions matching TRBD1. Unmatched junction bases numbered 2, after V lost 4 bases and J lost 2 bases. Germline CDR1 LGHDT, CDR2 YNNKEL (reference sequence). The CDR3 sequence is 14 residues long. CDR3 nucleotides: TGTGCCAGCAGCCGCGGACAGGGCAATCAGCCCCAGCATTTT. It translates to CASSRGQGNQPQHF.

This clone was observed a single time. The chain is built from TRBV5-6 and TRBJ2-7; maybe TRBD1 (6 bases). In germline, CDR1 is SGHDT, CDR2 YYEEEE. This CDR3 contains 13 residues. The V gene lost 0 bases and the J gene lost 5 bases, with 9 bases spanning the gap. As DNA, the CDR3 is TGTGCCAGCAGCTTGGACAGGGCTGACGAGCAGTACTTC. Amino acid sequence: CASSLDRADEQYF.

V gene TRBV4-1 combines with J gene TRBJ2-7; D may be TRBD1 (5 bases). The CDR3 runs to 15 residues. CDR1 is MGHRA, CDR2 YSYEKL, per germline. V gave up 1 base and J gave up 4 bases, with 14 bases separating them. Written as DNA, the CDR3 is TGCGCCAGCAGCCAAGTCTGGCAGGGTGGGTACGAGCAGTACTTC. It translates to CASSQVWQGGYEQYF.